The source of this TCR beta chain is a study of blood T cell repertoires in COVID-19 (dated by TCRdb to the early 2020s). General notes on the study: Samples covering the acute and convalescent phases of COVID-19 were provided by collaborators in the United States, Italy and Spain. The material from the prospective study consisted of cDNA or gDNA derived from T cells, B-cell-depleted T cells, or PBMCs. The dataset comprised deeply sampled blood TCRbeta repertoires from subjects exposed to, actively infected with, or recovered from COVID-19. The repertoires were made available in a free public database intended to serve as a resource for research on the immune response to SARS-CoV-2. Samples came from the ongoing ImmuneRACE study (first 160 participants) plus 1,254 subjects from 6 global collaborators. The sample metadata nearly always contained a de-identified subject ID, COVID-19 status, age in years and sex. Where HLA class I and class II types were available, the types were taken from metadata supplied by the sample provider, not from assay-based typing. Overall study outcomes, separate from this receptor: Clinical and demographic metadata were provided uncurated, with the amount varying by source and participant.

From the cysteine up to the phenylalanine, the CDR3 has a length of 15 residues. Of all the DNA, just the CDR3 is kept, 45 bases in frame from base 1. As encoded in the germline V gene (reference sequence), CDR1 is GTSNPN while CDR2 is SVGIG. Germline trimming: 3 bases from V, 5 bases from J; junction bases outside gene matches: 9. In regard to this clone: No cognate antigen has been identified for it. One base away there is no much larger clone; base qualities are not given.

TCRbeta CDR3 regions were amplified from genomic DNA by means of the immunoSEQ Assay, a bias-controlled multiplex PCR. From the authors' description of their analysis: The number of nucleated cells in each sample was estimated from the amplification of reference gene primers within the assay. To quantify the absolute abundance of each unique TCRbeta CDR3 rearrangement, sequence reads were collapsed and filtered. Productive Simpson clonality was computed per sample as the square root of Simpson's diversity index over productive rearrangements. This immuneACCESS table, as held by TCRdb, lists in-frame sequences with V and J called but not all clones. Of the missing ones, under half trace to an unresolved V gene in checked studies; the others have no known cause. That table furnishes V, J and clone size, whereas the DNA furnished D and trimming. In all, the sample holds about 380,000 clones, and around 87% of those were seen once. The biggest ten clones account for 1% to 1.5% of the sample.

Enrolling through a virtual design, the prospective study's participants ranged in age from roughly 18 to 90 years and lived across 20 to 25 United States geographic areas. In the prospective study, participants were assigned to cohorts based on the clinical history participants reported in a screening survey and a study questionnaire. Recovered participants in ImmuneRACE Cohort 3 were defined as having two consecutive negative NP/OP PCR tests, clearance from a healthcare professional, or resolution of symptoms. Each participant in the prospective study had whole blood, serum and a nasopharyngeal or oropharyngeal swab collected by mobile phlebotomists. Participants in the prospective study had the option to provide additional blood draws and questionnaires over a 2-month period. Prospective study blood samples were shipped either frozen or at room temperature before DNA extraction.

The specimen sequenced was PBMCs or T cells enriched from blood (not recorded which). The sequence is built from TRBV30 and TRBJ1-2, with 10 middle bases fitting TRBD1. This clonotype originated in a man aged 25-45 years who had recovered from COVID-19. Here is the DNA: TGTGCCTGGAGGCCTGGGACAGGGGTACGGTATGGCTACACCTTC. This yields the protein CAWRPGTGVRYGYTF.